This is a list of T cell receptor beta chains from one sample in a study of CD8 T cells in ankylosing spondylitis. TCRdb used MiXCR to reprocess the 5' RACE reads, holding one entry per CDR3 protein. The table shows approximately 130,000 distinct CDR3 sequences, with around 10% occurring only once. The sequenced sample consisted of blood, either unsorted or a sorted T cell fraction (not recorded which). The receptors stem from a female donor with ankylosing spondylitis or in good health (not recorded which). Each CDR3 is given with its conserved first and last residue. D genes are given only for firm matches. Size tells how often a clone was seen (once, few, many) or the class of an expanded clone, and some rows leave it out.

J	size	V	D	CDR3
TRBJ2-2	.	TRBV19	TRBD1	CASSTTGGAAGELFF
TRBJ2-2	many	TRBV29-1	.	CSALGTANTGELFF
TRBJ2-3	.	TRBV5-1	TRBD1	CASSFSGQGIGTQYF
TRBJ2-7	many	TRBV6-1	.	CASRGAYEQYF
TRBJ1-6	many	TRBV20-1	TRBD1	CSARPPQGAINSPLHF
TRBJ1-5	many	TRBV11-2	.	CASSFPGVQPQHF
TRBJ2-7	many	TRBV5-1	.	CASSSSDPSYEQYF
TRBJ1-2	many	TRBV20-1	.	CSARDLRDGYTF
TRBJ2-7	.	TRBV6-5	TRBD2	CASGLGGRGYEQYF
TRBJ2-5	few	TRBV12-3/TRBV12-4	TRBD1	CASSLWGQQETQYF
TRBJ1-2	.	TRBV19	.	CASSGRGTNYGYTF
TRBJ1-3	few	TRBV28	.	CASSLGGAYSGNTIYF
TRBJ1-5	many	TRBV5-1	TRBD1	CASVQGDQPQHF
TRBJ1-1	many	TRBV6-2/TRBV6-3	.	CASTREGPTEAFF
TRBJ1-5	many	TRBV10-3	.	CAIREGLNSNQPQHF
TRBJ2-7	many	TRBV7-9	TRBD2	CASRASGSYEQYF
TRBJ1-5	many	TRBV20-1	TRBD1	CSAAQDRGRGNNQPQHF
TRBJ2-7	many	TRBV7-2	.	CASSLVGGWSPYEQYF
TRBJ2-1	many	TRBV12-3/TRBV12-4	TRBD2	CASTPGTSGNEQFF
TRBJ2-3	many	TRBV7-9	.	CASSTFADTQYF
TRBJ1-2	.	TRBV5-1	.	CTNSPGTDYGYTF
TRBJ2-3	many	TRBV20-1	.	CSARTGKVQYF
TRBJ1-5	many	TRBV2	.	CASSVSDNQPQHF
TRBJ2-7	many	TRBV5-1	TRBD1	CASSWDRDRIYEQYF
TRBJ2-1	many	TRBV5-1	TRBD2	CASSLLVGGTYNEQFF
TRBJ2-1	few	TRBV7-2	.	CASSQTPSSYNEQFF
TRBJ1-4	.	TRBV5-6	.	CASSIGGEDNEKLFF
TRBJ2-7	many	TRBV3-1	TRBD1	CASSPLGTGIVKQYF
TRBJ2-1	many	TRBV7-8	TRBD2	CASSYWTSGRDNEQFF
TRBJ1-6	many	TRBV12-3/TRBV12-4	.	CASSRGGTYNSPLHF
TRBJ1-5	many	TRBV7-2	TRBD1	CASSPNRGGNQPQHF
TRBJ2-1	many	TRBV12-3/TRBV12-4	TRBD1	CASSSYRGSYNEQFF
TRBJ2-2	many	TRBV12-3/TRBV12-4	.	CAGTINTGELFF
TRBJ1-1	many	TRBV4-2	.	CASSEKNTEAFF
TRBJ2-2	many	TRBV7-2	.	CASSFRQAGELFF
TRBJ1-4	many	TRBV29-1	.	CSVEGGESEKLFF
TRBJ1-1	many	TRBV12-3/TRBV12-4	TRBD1	CASSPTQGTEAFF
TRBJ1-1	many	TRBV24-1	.	CATSDYGGRGAFF
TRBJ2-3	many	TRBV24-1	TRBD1	CATSDSGTGGYTQYF
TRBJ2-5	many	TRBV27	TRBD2	CASSSPSGGESETQYF
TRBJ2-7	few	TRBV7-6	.	CASGDPFSYEQYF
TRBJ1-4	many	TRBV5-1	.	CASSFGSINEKLFF
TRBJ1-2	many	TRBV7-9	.	CASSLLTTFYGYTF
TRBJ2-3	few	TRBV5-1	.	CASSLARGPDTQYF
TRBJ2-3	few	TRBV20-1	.	CSARVGGSTDTQYF
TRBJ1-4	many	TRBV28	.	CASSLNEKLFF
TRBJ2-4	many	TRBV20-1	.	CSANPSHRRHIQYF
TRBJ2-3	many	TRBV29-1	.	CSVGEGTDTQYF
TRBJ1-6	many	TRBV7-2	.	CASSFHTSPLHF
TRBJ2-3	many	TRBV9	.	CASSVEPLGRGQTDTQYF
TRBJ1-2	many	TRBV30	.	CAWSVRTWGAGGYTF
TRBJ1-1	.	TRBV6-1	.	CASSDTRATEAFF